Below are 29 T cell receptor beta chains sequenced from a single sample in a study of blood T cell repertoires in COVID-19. Produced via immunoSEQ multiplex PCR; TCRdb's table is partial and in-frame only. The sample includes 280,000 or so clones, approximately 88% of them seen just once. The specimen was peripheral blood. The source of these receptors is a woman aged 25 to 39 who had recovered from COVID-19.

J is TRBJ2-7 and V is TRBV7-2; no definite D call. This CDR3 contains 15 residues. Germline V gene data show CDR1 as SGHTA and CDR2 as FQGNSA. Trimming removed 3 bases at V and 0 bases at J, with 12 bases between. CDR3 sequence (DNA): TGTGCCAGCAGCTTTGCTATGGGCCGCTCCTACGAGCAGTACTTC. Translation gives CASSFAMGRSYEQYF.

The chain employs TRBV5-1 and TRBJ2-7, with D tentatively TRBD1 (6 bases). Trimming took 4 bases from V and 1 from J, leaving 12 bases between them. CDR1 is SGHRS and CDR2 is YFSETQ in the germline V gene. This CDR3 spans 14 amino acids. CDR3 DNA sequence: TGCGCCAGCAGCGTGCCCGGGACATCCTACGAGCAGTACTTC. Amino acid sequence: CASSVPGTSYEQYF.

V usage is TRBV11-2 and J usage is TRBJ2-7, with TRBD1 as a possible D gene (6 bases). Germline V gene data show CDR1 as SGHAT and CDR2 as FQNNGV. This CDR3 spans 14 amino acids. Trimming stripped 2 bases from V and 1 base from J, with 9 bases between. The CDR3 DNA reads TGTGCCAGCAGCTTATCCAGGGGATCCTACGAGCAGTACTTC. Translating it yields CASSLSRGSYEQYF.

Here the CDR3 DNA reads TGTGCCAGCAGCTTAGCACAGTGGGACTCGAATGAGCAGTTCTTC. Its translation: CASSLAQWDSNEQFF. The chain has TRBV7-8 and TRBJ2-1; a weak D match, TRBD2 (6 bases). Germline lookup yields CDR1 SGHVS and CDR2 FQNEAQ. The V gene lost 0 bases and the J gene lost 7 bases, with 13 bases spanning the gap. The CDR3 consists of 15 residues.

The table lists this clone with a count of one. CDR3 bases: TGTGCCAGCAGCCAAGATCACAGGGGGGGTGAAAAACTGTTTTTT. It yields the protein CASSQDHRGGEKLFF. The chain joins TRBV14 to TRBJ1-4; 8 nucleotides align to TRBD1. This CDR3 comprises 15 residues. Germline-derived CDR1 and CDR2 are SGHDN and FVKESK. The trim removed 0 bases at V and 7 bases at J, leaving 4 bases unmatched.

This clone was seen more than once but under ten times. J is TRBJ1-5 and V is TRBV15; 9 bases fit TRBD1. The CDR3 loop spans 14 amino acids. Per germline, CDR1 LNHNV and CDR2 YYDKDF (reference sequence). V lost 4 bases to trimming and J lost 6 bases; unmatched junction nucleotides: 4. The CDR3 nucleotides are TGTGCCACCAGCAATAGACAGGGGGGTCAGCCCCAGCATTTT. Protein: CATSNRQGGQPQHF.

To note about this clone: One end of the junction varies from germline; a read error may be responsible. The gene calls are TRBV15 and TRBJ2-7; 13 positions agree with TRBD2. Germline V gene data show CDR1 as LNHNV and CDR2 as YYDKDF (reference sequence). CDR3 length: 15 residues. The CDR3 DNA follows: TGTGCCACCAGCGAAACCGGACTAGCGGGGGACCAAGGGGACTTC. Its protein is CATSETGLAGDQGDF.

V gene TRBV5-4 combines with J gene TRBJ2-2, with 8 nucleotides matching TRBD2. The V gene's germline CDR1 is SGHNT and CDR2 YYREEE (reference sequence). The V segment lost 4 bases and the J segment 7 bases; nucleotides outside the gene matches: 9. The CDR3 contains 15 residues. In DNA form, the CDR3 reads TGTGCCAGCAGCCCCCCGGGGGGGCGTAGCGGGGAGCTGTTTTTT. Its translation is CASSPPGGRSGELFF.

The chain uses TRBV7-9 and TRBJ1-6, with D possibly being TRBD1 (6 bases). V was trimmed by 6 bases and J by 7 bases, leaving 13 bases between them. The CDR3 sequence is 14 residues long. The V gene's germline CDR1 is SEHNR and CDR2 FQNEAQ (reference sequence). The CDR3 region is CASSQGGGNSPLHF. The CDR3 nucleotides read TGTGCCAGCAGTCAGGGAGGGGGGAATTCACCCCTCCACTTT.

V gene TRBV7-8 combines with J gene TRBJ1-5; 9 bases match TRBD1. This CDR3 has 17 amino acids. Per the germline V gene, CDR1 is SGHVS and CDR2 is FQNEAQ. V trimming: 4 bases; J trimming: 1 base; junction bases outside the gene matches: 8. The CDR3: CASSSSTGGLSNQPQHF. The CDR3 nucleotides read TGTGCCAGCAGCTCCAGTACAGGGGGCTTAAGCAATCAGCCCCAGCATTTT.

V gene TRBV28 combines with J gene TRBJ2-1, with 9 bases fitting TRBD2. The CDR3 is made up of 14 amino acids. CDR1 is MDHEN, CDR2 SYDVKM, per germline. The V gene end was trimmed by 3 bases and the J gene end by 6 bases; junction bases not matched to a gene: 3. The CDR3 protein is CASSLASGTNEQFF. The CDR3 DNA follows: TGTGCCAGCAGTTTGGCTAGCGGGACCAATGAGCAGTTCTTC.

The chain joins TRBV19 to TRBJ1-6, with TRBD1 as a possible D gene (5 bases). Germline-derived CDR1 and CDR2 are LNHDA and SQIVND (reference sequence). V gave up 4 bases and J gave up 0 bases, with 16 bases separating them. The CDR3 is 18 amino acids. CDR3 sequence reads: CASSTWRDRSSYNSPLHF. The CDR3 region has the DNA TGTGCCAGTAGTACATGGAGGGACCGAAGCTCCTATAATTCACCCCTCCACTTT.

The chain employs TRBV5-6 and TRBJ2-3; weak D call: TRBD2 (5 bases). Germline CDR1 and CDR2: SGHDT and YYEEEE. The CDR3 covers 16 residues. V lost 3 bases and J 3 bases, leaving 17 bases between the germline ends. CDR3 DNA sequence: TGTGCCAGCAGCTCACCGACGGAGGTGTCTACAGATACGCAGTATTTT. This encodes CASSSPTEVSTDTQYF.

The rearrangement uses TRBV4-3 and TRBJ2-5, with TRBD1 matching over 9 bases. The germline V gene has CDR1 LGHNA and CDR2 YSLEER. The length of the CDR3 is 17 residues. The V and J ends lost 4 bases and 3 bases, in that order; junction bases with no gene match: 12. This CDR3 is CASSLTPSGTGKETQYF. The CDR3 DNA reads as TGCGCCAGCAGCCTGACCCCTTCCGGGACAGGGAAAGAGACCCAGTACTTC.

The rearrangement uses TRBV5-1 and TRBJ1-6, with D possibly matching TRBD1 (5 bases). Trimming cost V 4 bases and J 10 bases, with 18 bases left between them. The CDR3 covers 15 residues. The germline V gene has CDR1 SGHRS and CDR2 YFSETQ. The CDR3 reads CASSAGPLTLSPLHF. The DNA of the CDR3 is TGCGCCAGCAGCGCGGGACCCCTAACCTTATCACCCCTCCACTTT.

The V and J genes are TRBV11-2 and TRBJ2-5; 10 bases align to TRBD2. Germline loops: CDR1 SGHAT, CDR2 FQNNGV. The J segment lost 5 bases and the V segment lost 3 bases, leaving 9 bases of the junction unmatched. This CDR3 has 16 residues. This CDR3 is CASSLIAGGVRETQYF. The CDR3 nucleotides read TGTGCCAGCAGCTTGATAGCGGGGGGAGTCAGGGAGACCCAGTACTTC. The full variable domain, in which reference TRBV11-2 and TRBJ2-5 provide the parts outside the CDR3, is EAGVAQSPRYKIIEKRQSVAFWCNPISGHATLYWYQQILGQGPKLLIQFQNNGVVDDSQLPKDRFSAERLKGVDSTLKIQPAKLEDSAVYLCASSLIAGGVRETQYFGPGTRLLVL.

The chain couples TRBV3-1 (or the pseudogene TRBV3-2) to TRBJ2-7, with 14 bases identical to TRBD2. The CDR3 consists of 15 residues. Germline loops: CDR1 LGHDT, CDR2 YNNKEL (reference sequence). V lost 1 base, J lost 7 bases, and 3 bases stayed unmatched. In nucleotides, the CDR3 is TGTGCCAGCAGCCAAGGACTAGCGGGGGGGAGGGAGCAGTACTTC. Residues: CASSQGLAGGREQYF.

The chain joins TRBV6-1 to TRBJ2-7; D might be TRBD1 (6 bases). V lost 1 base and J 2 bases, leaving 12 bases between the germline ends. The CDR3 consists of 15 residues. Germline lookup yields CDR1 MNHNS and CDR2 SASEGT. CDR3 nucleotides: TGTGCCAGCAGTGAAGACGGAACAGGGCCCTACGAGCAGTACTTC. As protein: CASSEDGTGPYEQYF.

V gene TRBV7-2 combines with J gene TRBJ2-7; 7 bases fit TRBD1. CDR1 and CDR2 from the germline V gene are SGHTA and FQGNSA. This CDR3 is built from 18 residues. Germline trimming cut 5 bases from V and 2 bases from J; bases unmatched to any gene: 18. The CDR3 here is CASSTPRQGGTHAYEQYF. CDR3 nucleotides: TGTGCCAGCAGCACCCCAAGACAGGGTGGTACCCACGCCTACGAGCAGTACTTC.

The table lists this clone with a count of one. The chain employs TRBV4-2 and TRBJ2-1, with 8 bases identical to TRBD1. V shed 5 bases, J shed 4 bases, and the junction held 7 bases outside the gene matches. Germline V gene lookup returns CDR1 LGHNA and CDR2 YNFKEQ. This CDR3 region has 15 residues. The CDR3 protein is CASSTVDRGYNEQFF. CDR3 nucleotide sequence: TGTGCCAGCAGCACCGTCGACAGGGGATACAATGAGCAGTTCTTC.

V and J are TRBV10-3 and TRBJ1-5; 7 positions match TRBD1. The CDR3 runs to 16 residues. After removal of 6 bases from V and 8 bases from J, the junction contained 16 bases not matched to a gene. Looked up from germline, CDR1 is ENHRY and CDR2 is SYGVKD. The CDR3 DNA sequence: TGTGCCATCAGCGAACGAGGGGGACAGAGCGGTGAGCCCCAGCATTTT. It specifies CAISERGGQSGEPQHF.

The chain couples TRBV27 to TRBJ2-4; possibly TRBD2 for D (6 bases). The V and J ends lost 1 base and 1 base respectively, with 11 bases between them. Germline V gene sequence: CDR1 MNHEY, CDR2 SMNVEV (reference sequence). The CDR3 has 16 amino acids. In nucleotides, the CDR3 is TGTGCCAGCAGTTTATTGGGGGGTTTGGCCAAAAACATTCAGTACTTC. It translates to CASSLLGGLAKNIQYF.

This clone was seen a few times. CDR3 nucleotides: TGTGCCAGCAGCTTGAAGGGGGATAATTCACCCCTCCACTTT. Its translation: CASSLKGDNSPLHF. The rearrangement joins TRBV5-4 to TRBJ1-6; perhaps TRBD1 as D (6 bases). This CDR3 is 14 amino acids long. Germline V lookup: CDR1 SGHNT, CDR2 YYREEE (reference sequence). V was trimmed by 1 base and J by 5 bases, leaving 7 bases between them.

This clone was recorded once. The chain is built from TRBV28 and TRBJ1-5, with 7 bases matching TRBD1. CDR1 is MDHEN and CDR2 is SYDVKM in the germline V gene. Germline trimming cut 5 bases from V and 0 bases from J; bases unmatched to any gene: 7. The CDR3 has 16 residues. CDR3 nucleotide sequence: TGTGCCAGCAGTCCCGGGACAGCGACTAGCAATCAGCCCCAGCATTTT. Translation: CASSPGTATSNQPQHF.

The chain couples TRBV2 to TRBJ1-4; 9 bases map to TRBD1. CDR1 SNHLY and CDR2 FYNNEI come from the germline V gene. The ends lost 6 bases at V and 3 bases at J; junction bases unmatched: 14. This CDR3 is built from 18 residues. The CDR3 DNA reads as TGTGCCAGCAGATCCGGGACAGGGTTCCCCGAGGCTAATGAAAAACTGTTTTTT. Translation: CASRSGTGFPEANEKLFF.

The chain couples TRBV28 to TRBJ1-6; the D gene is possibly TRBD1 (5 bases). There are 15 residues in the CDR3. Germline V CDR1 and CDR2: MDHEN, SYDVKM. The V end was cut by 7 bases, the J end by 8 bases, with 18 bases between. CDR3 sequence: CASTRPGESHSPLHF. CDR3 sequence (DNA): TGTGCCAGCACCCGACCGGGGGAGTCTCATTCACCCCTCCACTTT.

V and J are TRBV20-1 and TRBJ2-7, with D hard to call. Germline CDR1 reads DFQATT; CDR2 reads SNEGSKA (reference sequence). This CDR3 has 10 amino acids. Between the trimmed V and J ends, which lost 7 bases and 5 bases, there was a span of 9 bases. CDR3 protein: CSVRSDEQYF. In DNA, the CDR3 is TGCAGTGTCAGATCAGACGAGCAGTACTTC.

The chain links TRBV5-1 to TRBJ1-2; 8 bases are shared with TRBD1. V lost 3 bases to trimming and J lost 3 bases; unmatched junction nucleotides: 7. Germline values: CDR1 SGHRS, CDR2 YFSETQ. The CDR3 has 15 residues. The CDR3 nucleotides are TGCGCCAGCAGCTCAGGACAGGGAAGGGACTATGGCTACACCTTC. Amino acid sequence: CASSSGQGRDYGYTF.

This clone was detected only once. The chain joins TRBV28 to TRBJ2-1, with 9 bases fitting TRBD1. The CDR3 extends over 15 amino acids. Germline assignment: CDR1 MDHEN and CDR2 SYDVKM. With V trimmed by 6 bases and J by 3 bases, 6 bases remained unmatched. CDR3 sequence (DNA): TGTGCCAGCAGGTCTACAGGGGGCATCTACAATGAGCAGTTCTTC. This gives the protein CASRSTGGIYNEQFF.